What follows are 2 T cell receptor beta chains derived from one specimen sequenced in a study of blood T cell repertoires in COVID-19. Only in-frame clones appear in the TCRdb table, and some are missing; sequencing was by immunoSEQ multiplex PCR. The sample shows approximately 260,000 clones, roughly 80% of them seen only once. The sample taken for sequencing was peripheral blood. These receptors came from a middle-aged woman with active or convalescent COVID-19.

The V and J genes are TRBV7-3 and TRBJ2-1; 12 bases map to TRBD2. The CDR3 length is 18 residues. V lost 5 bases to trimming and J lost 0 bases; unmatched junction nucleotides: 8. Germline V gene sequence: CDR1 SGHTA, CDR2 FQGTGA. The CDR3 sequence is CASSPMTSGGSSYNEQFF. The CDR3, as DNA: TGTGCCAGCAGCCCGATGACTAGCGGGGGAAGCTCCTACAATGAGCAGTTCTTC. Using reference TRBV7-3 and TRBJ2-1 for the parts outside the CDR3, the full variable domain is GAGVSQTPSNKVTEKGKYVELRCDPISGHTALYWYRQSLGQGPEFLIYFQGTGAADDSGLPNDRFFAVRPEGSVSTLKIQRTERGDSAVYLCASSPMTSGGSSYNEQFFGPGTRLTVL.

This clone was counted between two and nine times. The V call is TRBV18, the J call TRBJ1-1; tentatively, D is TRBD1 (5 bases). CDR3 length: 14 residues. V dropped 6 bases and J dropped 1 base, with 12 bases sitting between them. The germline gives CDR1 KGHSH, CDR2 LQKENI. The CDR3 protein is CASSDIQANTEAFF. CDR3 DNA sequence: TGTGCCAGCTCGGACATCCAGGCGAACACTGAAGCTTTCTTT.